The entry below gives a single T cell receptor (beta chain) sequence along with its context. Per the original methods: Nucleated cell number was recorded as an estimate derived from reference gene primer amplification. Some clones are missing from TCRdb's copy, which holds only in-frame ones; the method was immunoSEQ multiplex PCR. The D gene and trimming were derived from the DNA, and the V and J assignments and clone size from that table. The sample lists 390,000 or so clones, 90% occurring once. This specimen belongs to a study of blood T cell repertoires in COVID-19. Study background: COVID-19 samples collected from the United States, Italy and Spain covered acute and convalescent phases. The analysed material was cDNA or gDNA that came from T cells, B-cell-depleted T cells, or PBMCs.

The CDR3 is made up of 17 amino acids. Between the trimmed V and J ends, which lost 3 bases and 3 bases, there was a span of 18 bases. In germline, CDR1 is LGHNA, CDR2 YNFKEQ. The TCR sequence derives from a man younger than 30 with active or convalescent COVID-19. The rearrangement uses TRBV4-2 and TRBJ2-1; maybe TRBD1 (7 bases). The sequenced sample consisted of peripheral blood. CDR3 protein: CASSHPQGGRSYNEQFF. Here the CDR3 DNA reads TGTGCCAGCAGCCATCCCCAGGGGGGCAGGAGCTACAATGAGCAGTTCTTC.